This T cell receptor beta chain emerged from a study of T cells after posttransplantation cyclophosphamide. Study-wide results and limits: Later blood repertoires were often dominated by clones from the donor CD8+ memory compartment. Skin or GI-infiltrating T cells shared few TRB sequences with blood. Recipient CMV seropositivity and CMV reactivation strongly tracked TRB clonality.

Germline CDR1 SGDLS, CDR2 YYNGEE. Trimming removed 9 bases from V and 2 bases from J; junction bases left unmatched: 14. The CDR3 is 15 residues long. Comments on this clone: Its target is not known. The sample holds other DNA sequences that translate to the same CDR3.

Busulfan-fludarabine conditioning, marrow transplant, and cyclophosphamide on days +3 and +4 were administered. Some clones are missing from TCRdb's copy, which holds only in-frame ones; the method was immunoSEQ multiplex PCR. The repertoire consists of around 10,000 clones, none detected only once. The rearrangement links TRBV9 to TRBJ2-7; 7 nucleotides align to TRBD1. This sequence was found in a female patient aged 40-50 years who received an allogeneic stem cell transplant from a related donor, was CMV-positive, and had no GVHD. The graft donor may have given rise to some T cells. Here the sequenced sample was PBMCs, taken after allogeneic stem cell transplant with posttransplant cyclophosphamide. CDR3 nucleotide sequence: TGTGCCATCATTTTCAAACAGGGGACGGCCTACGAGCAGTACTTC. Translated, it gives CAIIFKQGTAYEQYF.